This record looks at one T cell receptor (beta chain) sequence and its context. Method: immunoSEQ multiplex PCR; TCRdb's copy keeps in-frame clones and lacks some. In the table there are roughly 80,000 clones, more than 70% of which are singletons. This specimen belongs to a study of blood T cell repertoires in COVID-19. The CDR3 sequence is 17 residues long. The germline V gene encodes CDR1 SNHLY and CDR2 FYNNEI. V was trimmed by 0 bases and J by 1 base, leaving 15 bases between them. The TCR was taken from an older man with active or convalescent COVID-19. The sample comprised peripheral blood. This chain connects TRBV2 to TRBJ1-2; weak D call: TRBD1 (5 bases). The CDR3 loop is CASSEASTVQSNYGYTF. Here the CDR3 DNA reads TGTGCCAGCAGTGAAGCGTCGACAGTCCAAAGTAACTATGGCTACACCTTC.